This T cell receptor beta chain was profiled in a study of radiotherapy plus CTLA-4 blockade in lung cancer. With V trimmed by 7 bases and J by 3 bases, 19 bases remained unmatched. CDR1 SNHLY and CDR2 FYNNEI come from the germline V gene. This CDR3 has 18 amino acids. Sequenced by immunoSEQ multiplex PCR; TCRdb stores in-frame clones only, minus some. The table shows approximately 35,000 clones, with more than 80% occurring only once. This material consisted of peripheral blood, taken from a patient treated with radiotherapy plus ipilimumab. V and J are TRBV2 and TRBJ1-1; the match to TRBD1 covers 8 bases. This clonotype was sampled from a human donor with non-small cell lung cancer who had stable disease on radiotherapy plus ipilimumab. Written as DNA, the CDR3 is TGTGCCAGCACTGACCCGGACAGGGTTGGGACCATGGACACTGAAGCTTTCTTT. Its protein product is CASTDPDRVGTMDTEAFF.